Below, 16 T cell receptor beta chains from the same sample are listed, as sequenced in a study of PD-1 blockade in classical Hodgkin lymphoma. As to time point: newly diagnosed, previously untreated cHL patient sample. The protocol was immunoSEQ multiplex PCR, while the TCRdb copy is restricted to in-frame clones and leaves out a portion. The data hold around 50,000 clones, with approximately 91% observed a single time. The specimen was peripheral blood mononuclear cells (PBMCs). The receptors come from a human donor with classical Hodgkin lymphoma.

The CDR3 spells CASSLARGKPSTDTQYF. CDR3 in DNA: TGCGCCAGCAGCTTGGCAAGGGGGAAACCCAGCACAGATACGCAGTATTTT. The V and J genes are TRBV5-1 and TRBJ2-3, with D perhaps matching TRBD1 (6 bases). The V gene's germline CDR1 is SGHRS and CDR2 YFSETQ. Trimming removed 0 bases at V and 0 bases at J, with 14 bases between. This CDR3 spans 17 amino acids.

The rearrangement links TRBV4-2 to TRBJ2-7, with no clear D. The ends were cut back, 6 bases at V and 2 bases at J, with 14 bases in the middle. This CDR3 contains 14 residues. Germline CDR1 is LGHNA and CDR2 is YNFKEQ. The DNA for the CDR3 is TGTGCCAGCAGGTCCCTGGGAACCCCCTACGAGCAGTACTTC. This encodes CASRSLGTPYEQYF.

The chain links TRBV27 to TRBJ2-1; unclear D gene. The CDR3 totals 14 residues. Germline CDR1 and CDR2: MNHEY and SMNVEV (reference sequence). With 4 bases removed from V and 4 bases from J, the gap between germline ends came to 11 bases. Written as DNA, the CDR3 is TGTGCCAGCAGTTATGGGCTAGGTTACAATGAGCAGTTCTTC. It yields the protein CASSYGLGYNEQFF.

The chain has TRBV30 and TRBJ2-3, with D perhaps matching TRBD2 (6 bases). The V end was cut by 2 bases, the J end by 4 bases, with 13 bases between. There are 14 residues in the CDR3. Germline CDR1 and CDR2: GTSNPN and SVGIG (reference sequence). The CDR3 is CAWSFGREPDTQYF. CDR3 in DNA: TGTGCCTGGAGTTTCGGGAGAGAGCCAGATACGCAGTATTTT.

This chain joins TRBV6-1 and TRBJ1-3; the D gene is possibly TRBD1 (6 bases). This CDR3 has 16 residues. V lost 1 base to trimming and J lost 0 bases, with 10 bases between them. CDR1 is MNHNS, CDR2 SASEGT, per germline. Written as DNA, the CDR3 is TGTGCCAGCAGTGAAGGGGGACACCGCTCTGGAAACACCATATATTTT. Residues: CASSEGGHRSGNTIYF.

The chain links TRBV6-5 to TRBJ1-3, with D hard to call. CDR3 length equals 14 residues. Trimming removed 6 bases from V and 0 bases from J, with 9 bases in between. CDR1 and CDR2 from the germline V gene are MNHEY and SVGAGI. The CDR3 reads CASSPRSSGNTIYF. The DNA for the CDR3 is TGTGCCAGCAGCCCTAGGTCCTCTGGAAACACCATATATTTT.

The rearrangement links TRBV7-9 to TRBJ2-5; D uncertain. The V end was cut by 5 bases, the J end by 5 bases, with 18 bases between. The CDR3 consists of 15 residues. Germline V gene data show CDR1 as SEHNR and CDR2 as FQNEAQ (reference sequence). The CDR3, as DNA: TGTGCCAGCAGCCCGCCCCTCCTGATGGGCGAGACCCAGTACTTC. This codes for CASSPPLLMGETQYF.

V usage is TRBV6-1 and J usage is TRBJ2-7; 7 positions match TRBD1. This CDR3 has 13 amino acids. Germline CDR1 and CDR2: MNHNS and SASEGT. Trimming took 2 bases from V and 12 from J; bases not matched to a gene: 10. CDR3 DNA sequence: TGTGCCAGCAGTGAATCGTACAGGGGCGTCTTGTACTTC. It yields the protein CASSESYRGVLYF.

The V and J genes are TRBV9 and TRBJ2-1, with a possible D match to TRBD2 (6 bases). From germline, CDR1 is SGDLS and CDR2 YYNGEE. The V and J ends lost 0 bases and 2 bases respectively, with 6 bases between them. The CDR3 totals 14 residues. The CDR3 sequence is CASSVVAAYNEQFF. CDR3 DNA: TGTGCCAGCAGCGTAGTAGCGGCCTACAATGAGCAGTTCTTC.

The chain combines TRBV5-6 with TRBJ1-1; D is perhaps TRBD1 (6 bases). V was cut by 3 bases and J by 4 bases, with 10 bases left in between. The CDR3 spans 13 residues. Germline V gene lookup returns CDR1 SGHDT and CDR2 YYEEEE. Written as DNA, the CDR3 is TGTGCCAGCAGCTCCGGGGGCTTCACTGAAGCTTTCTTT. It specifies CASSSGGFTEAFF.

The rearrangement uses TRBV7-9 and TRBJ2-6; D is unclear. This CDR3 has 15 residues. V was shortened by 4 bases and J by 8 bases, with 15 bases between the two germline ends. The germline gives CDR1 SEHNR, CDR2 FQNEAQ (reference sequence). CDR3 in amino acids: CASSSPIRATNVLTF. In DNA form, the CDR3 reads TGTGCCAGCAGCTCCCCAATAAGGGCCACCAACGTCCTGACTTTC.

The genes are TRBV19 and TRBJ1-1; TRBD1 is a possible D gene (6 bases). V lost 6 bases to trimming and J lost 2 bases, with 19 bases between them. Germline V lookup: CDR1 LNHDA, CDR2 SQIVND (reference sequence). The CDR3 is made up of 16 amino acids. CDR3 nucleotides: TGTGCCAGTAGGTTGTATATCGGACAGTTAAACACTGAAGCTTTCTTT. Translating it yields CASRLYIGQLNTEAFF.

The genes are TRBV2 and TRBJ1-3; no firm D call. The CDR3 contains 15 residues. V was cut by 3 bases and J by 0 bases, with 9 bases left in between. CDR1 and CDR2 (germline): SNHLY, FYNNEI. The CDR3 protein is CASSDPISSGNTIYF. For the CDR3, the DNA is TGTGCCAGCAGTGACCCCATCAGCTCTGGAAACACCATATATTTT.

The CDR3: CASSVGGSGEQYF. The CDR3 DNA reads TGTGCCAGCAGCGTAGGTGGGTCGGGGGAGCAGTACTTC. The chain recombines TRBV9 with TRBJ2-7; maybe TRBD2 (5 bases). Germline CDR1 reads SGDLS; CDR2 reads YYNGEE. V dropped 0 bases and J dropped 7 bases, with 11 bases sitting between them. The CDR3 loop spans 13 amino acids.

J is TRBJ2-2 and V is TRBV9, with TRBD2 identical over 7 bases. This CDR3 region has 15 residues. Germline V gene sequence: CDR1 SGDLS, CDR2 YYNGEE. After removal of 2 bases from V and 1 base from J, the junction contained 2 bases not matched to a gene. CDR3 coding DNA: TGTGCCAGCAGCGTTGGCGGGGGGAACACCGGGGAGCTGTTTTTT. This encodes CASSVGGGNTGELFF.

The gene calls are TRBV5-5 and TRBJ1-1, with 9 bases aligning to TRBD1. The V segment lost 4 bases and the J segment 4 bases; nucleotides outside the gene matches: 5. In germline, CDR1 is SGHKS, CDR2 YYEKEE (reference sequence). This CDR3 has 14 amino acids. The CDR3 reads CASSTLQGATEAFF. The CDR3 bases are TGTGCCAGCAGCACCTTACAGGGGGCCACTGAAGCTTTCTTT.